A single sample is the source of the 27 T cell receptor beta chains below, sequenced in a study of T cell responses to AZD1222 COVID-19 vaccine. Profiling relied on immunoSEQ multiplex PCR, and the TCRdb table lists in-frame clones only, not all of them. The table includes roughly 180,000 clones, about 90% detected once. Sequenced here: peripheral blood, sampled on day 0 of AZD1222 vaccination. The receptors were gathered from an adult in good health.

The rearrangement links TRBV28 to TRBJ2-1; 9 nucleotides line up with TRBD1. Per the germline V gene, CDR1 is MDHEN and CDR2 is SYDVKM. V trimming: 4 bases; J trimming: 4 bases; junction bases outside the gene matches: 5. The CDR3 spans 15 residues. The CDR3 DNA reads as TGTGCCAGCAGTTCACAGGGGGCGCGGTACAATGAGCAGTTCTTC. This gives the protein CASSSQGARYNEQFF.

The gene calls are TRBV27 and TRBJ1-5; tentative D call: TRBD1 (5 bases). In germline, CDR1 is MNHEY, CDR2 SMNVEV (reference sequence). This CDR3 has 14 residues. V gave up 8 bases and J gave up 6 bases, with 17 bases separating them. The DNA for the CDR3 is TGTGCCAGCCGGGGCGCGGGGGAGCGTCAGCCCCAGCATTTT. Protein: CASRGAGERQPQHF.

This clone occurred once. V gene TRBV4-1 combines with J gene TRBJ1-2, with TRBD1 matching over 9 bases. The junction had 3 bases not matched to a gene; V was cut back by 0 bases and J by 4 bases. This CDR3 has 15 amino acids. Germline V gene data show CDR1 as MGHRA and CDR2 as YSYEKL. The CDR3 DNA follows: TGCGCCAGCAGCCAAGACCGACAGGGGGTCTATGGCTACACCTTC. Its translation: CASSQDRQGVYGYTF.

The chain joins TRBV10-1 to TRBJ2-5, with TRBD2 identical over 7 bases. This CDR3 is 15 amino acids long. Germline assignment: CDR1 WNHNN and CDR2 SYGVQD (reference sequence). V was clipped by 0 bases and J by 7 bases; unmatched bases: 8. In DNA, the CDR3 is TGCGCCAGCAGTGAGTCGGTGGTGGAGCGGGGGACCCAGTACTTC. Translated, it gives CASSESVVERGTQYF.

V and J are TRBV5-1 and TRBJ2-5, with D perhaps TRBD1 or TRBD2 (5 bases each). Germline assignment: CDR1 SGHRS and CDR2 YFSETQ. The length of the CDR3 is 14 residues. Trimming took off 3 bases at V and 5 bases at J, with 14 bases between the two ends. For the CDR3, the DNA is TGCGCCAGCAGCTCCGACTGGGGACGGGAGACCCAGTACTTC. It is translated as CASSSDWGRETQYF.

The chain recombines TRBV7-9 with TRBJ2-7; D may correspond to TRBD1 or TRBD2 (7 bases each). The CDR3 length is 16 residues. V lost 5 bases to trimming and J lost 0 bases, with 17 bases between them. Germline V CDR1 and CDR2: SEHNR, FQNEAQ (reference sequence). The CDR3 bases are TGTGCCAGCAGCCCCCCGGGGGGACAGCACTCCTACGAGCAGTACTTC. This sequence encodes CASSPPGGQHSYEQYF.

For the CDR3, the DNA is TGTGCCAGCAGTCCCGCGGGGATGGGGGGCCGGCAGTTCTTC. This codes for CASSPAGMGGRQFF. This chain uses TRBV6-4 with TRBJ2-1, with D perhaps matching TRBD1 or TRBD2 (6 bases each). Germline V gives CDR1 MRHNA, CDR2 SNTAGT. This CDR3 has 14 amino acids. Deletions cut 5 bases from V and 12 bases from J, with 20 bases between.

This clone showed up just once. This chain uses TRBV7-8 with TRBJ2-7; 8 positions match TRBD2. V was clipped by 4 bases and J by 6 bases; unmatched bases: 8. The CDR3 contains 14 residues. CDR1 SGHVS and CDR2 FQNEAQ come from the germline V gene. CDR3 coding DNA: TGTGCCAGCAGCTCCACGGGAGGGGCTCCCGAGCAGTACTTC. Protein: CASSSTGGAPEQYF.

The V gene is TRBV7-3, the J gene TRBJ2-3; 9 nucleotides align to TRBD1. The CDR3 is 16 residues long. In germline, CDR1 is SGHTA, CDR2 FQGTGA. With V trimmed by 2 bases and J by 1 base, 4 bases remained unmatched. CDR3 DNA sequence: TGTGCCAGCAGCTTAGGGACAGGGTGGGGCACAGATACGCAGTATTTT. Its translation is CASSLGTGWGTDTQYF.

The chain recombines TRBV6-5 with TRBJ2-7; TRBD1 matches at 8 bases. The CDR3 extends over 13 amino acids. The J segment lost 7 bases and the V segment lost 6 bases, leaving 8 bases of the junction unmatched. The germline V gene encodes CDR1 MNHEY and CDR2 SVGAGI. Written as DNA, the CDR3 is TGTGCCAGCAGCGTGCTGACAGGGGAGGAGCAGTACTTC. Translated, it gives CASSVLTGEEQYF.

CDR3 coding DNA: TGTGCCACCGCTCAGGGGGGCAGCAATCAGCCCCAGCATTTT. It specifies CATAQGGSNQPQHF. The chain joins TRBV24-1 to TRBJ1-5, with 7 bases identical to TRBD1. V gave up 9 bases and J gave up 1 base; unmatched junction bases: 5. The CDR3 is 14 residues long. Germline V CDR1 and CDR2: KGHDR, SFDVKD.

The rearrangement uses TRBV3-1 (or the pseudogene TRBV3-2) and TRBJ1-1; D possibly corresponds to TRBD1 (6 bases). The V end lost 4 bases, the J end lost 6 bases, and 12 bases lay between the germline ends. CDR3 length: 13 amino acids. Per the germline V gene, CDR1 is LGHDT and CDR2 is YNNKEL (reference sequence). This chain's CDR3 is CASSPQGTSEAFF. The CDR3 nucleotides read TGTGCCAGCAGCCCCCAGGGGACCTCTGAAGCTTTCTTT.

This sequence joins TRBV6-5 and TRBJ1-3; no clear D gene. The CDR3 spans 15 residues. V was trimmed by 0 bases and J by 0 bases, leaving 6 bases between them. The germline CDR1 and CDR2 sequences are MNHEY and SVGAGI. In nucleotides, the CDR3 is TGTGCCAGCAGTTACTCGGGAAGCTCTGGAAACACCATATATTTT. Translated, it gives CASSYSGSSGNTIYF.

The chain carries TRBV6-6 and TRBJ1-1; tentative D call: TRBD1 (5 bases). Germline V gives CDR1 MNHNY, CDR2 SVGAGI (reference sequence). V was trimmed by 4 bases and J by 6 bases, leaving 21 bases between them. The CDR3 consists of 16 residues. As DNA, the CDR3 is TGTGCCAGCAGTTCTCGTGGGGAGGGAACGGGACCTGAAGCTTTCTTT. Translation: CASSSRGEGTGPEAFF.

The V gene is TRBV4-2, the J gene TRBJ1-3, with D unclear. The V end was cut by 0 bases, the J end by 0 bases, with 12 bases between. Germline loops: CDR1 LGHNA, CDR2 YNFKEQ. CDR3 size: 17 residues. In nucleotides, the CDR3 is TGTGCCAGCAGCCAAGAAGGTGGGAGTAGCTCTGGAAACACCATATATTTT. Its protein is CASSQEGGSSSGNTIYF.

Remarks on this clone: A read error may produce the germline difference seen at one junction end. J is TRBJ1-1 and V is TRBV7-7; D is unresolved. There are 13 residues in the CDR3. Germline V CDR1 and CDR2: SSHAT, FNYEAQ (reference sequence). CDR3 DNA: TGTGCTAGCAGCCGGACGGCGAACACTGAAGCTTTCTTT. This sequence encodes CASSRTANTEAFF.

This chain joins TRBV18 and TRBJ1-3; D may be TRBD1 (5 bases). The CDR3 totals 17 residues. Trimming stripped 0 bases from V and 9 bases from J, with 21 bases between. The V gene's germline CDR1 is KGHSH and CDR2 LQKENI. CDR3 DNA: TGTGCCAGCTCACCACCGACGGGACGGGGTTCTCTCCGCACCATATATTTT. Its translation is CASSPPTGRGSLRTIYF.

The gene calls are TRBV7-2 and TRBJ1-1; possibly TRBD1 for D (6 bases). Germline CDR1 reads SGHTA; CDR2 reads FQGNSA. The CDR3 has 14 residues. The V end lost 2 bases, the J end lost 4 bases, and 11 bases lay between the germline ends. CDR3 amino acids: CASSLIPGATEAFF. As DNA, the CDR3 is TGTGCCAGCAGCTTAATCCCGGGGGCCACTGAAGCTTTCTTT.

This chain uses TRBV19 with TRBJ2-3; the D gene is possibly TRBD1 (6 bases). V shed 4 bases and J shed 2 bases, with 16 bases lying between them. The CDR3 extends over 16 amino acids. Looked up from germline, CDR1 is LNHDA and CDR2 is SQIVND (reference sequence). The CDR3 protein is CASSKPSGHITDTQYF. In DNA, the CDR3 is TGTGCCAGTAGTAAACCCTCGGGACACATCACAGATACGCAGTATTTT.

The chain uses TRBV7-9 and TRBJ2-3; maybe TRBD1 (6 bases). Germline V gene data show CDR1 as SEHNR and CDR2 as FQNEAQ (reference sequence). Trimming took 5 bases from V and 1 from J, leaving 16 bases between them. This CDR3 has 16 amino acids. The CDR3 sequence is CASSPRQVYGTDTQYF. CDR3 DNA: TGTGCCAGCAGCCCCAGACAGGTTTACGGCACAGATACGCAGTATTTT.

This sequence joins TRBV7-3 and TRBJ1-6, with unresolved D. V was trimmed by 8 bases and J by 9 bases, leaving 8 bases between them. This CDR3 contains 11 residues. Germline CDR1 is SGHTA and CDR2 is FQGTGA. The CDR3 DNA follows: TGTGCCAGCGGCCAAGGTTCACCCCTCCACTTT. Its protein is CASGQGSPLHF.

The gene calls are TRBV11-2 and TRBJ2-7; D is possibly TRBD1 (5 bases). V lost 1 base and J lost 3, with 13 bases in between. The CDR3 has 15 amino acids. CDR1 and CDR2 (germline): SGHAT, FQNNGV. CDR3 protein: CASSLVGQGFYEQYF. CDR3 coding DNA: TGTGCCAGCAGCTTAGTTGGTCAGGGATTCTACGAGCAGTACTTC. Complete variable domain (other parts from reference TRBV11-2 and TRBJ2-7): EAGVAQSPRYKIIEKRQSVAFWCNPISGHATLYWYQQILGQGPKLLIQFQNNGVVDDSQLPKDRFSAERLKGVDSTLKIQPAKLEDSAVYLCASSLVGQGFYEQYFGPGTRLTVT.

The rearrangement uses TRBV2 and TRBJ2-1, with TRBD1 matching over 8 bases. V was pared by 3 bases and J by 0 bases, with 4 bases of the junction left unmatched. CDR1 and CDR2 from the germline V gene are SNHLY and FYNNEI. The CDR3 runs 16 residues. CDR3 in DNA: TGTGCCAGCAGTGAGCACAGGGGGAGCTCCTACAATGAGCAGTTCTTC. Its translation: CASSEHRGSSYNEQFF.

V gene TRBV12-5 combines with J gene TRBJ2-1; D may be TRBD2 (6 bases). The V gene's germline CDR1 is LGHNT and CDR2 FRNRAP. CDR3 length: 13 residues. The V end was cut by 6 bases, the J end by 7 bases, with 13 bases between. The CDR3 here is CASGPGLRNEQFF. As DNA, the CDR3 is TGTGCTAGTGGCCCGGGACTCCGGAATGAGCAGTTCTTC.

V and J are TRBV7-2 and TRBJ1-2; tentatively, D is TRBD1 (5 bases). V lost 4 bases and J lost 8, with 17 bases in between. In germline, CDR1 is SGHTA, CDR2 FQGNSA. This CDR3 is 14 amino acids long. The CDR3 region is CASSSLGGVSGYTF. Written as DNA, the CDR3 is TGTGCCAGCAGCTCACTCGGGGGGGTAAGCGGCTACACCTTC.

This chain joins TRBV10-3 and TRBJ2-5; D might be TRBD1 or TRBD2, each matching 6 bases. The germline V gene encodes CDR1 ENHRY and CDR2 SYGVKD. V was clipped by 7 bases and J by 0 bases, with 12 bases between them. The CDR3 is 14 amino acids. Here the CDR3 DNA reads TGTGCCATCAACGGAGGGGGATACCAAGAGACCCAGTACTTC. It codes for CAINGGGYQETQYF.

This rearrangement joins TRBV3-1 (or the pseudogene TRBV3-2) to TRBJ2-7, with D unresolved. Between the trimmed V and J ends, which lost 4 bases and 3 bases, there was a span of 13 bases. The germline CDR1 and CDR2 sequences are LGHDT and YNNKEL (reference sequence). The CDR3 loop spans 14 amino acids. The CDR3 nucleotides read TGTGCCAGCAGCCCCACACTAACATTCTACGAGCAGTACTTC. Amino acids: CASSPTLTFYEQYF.